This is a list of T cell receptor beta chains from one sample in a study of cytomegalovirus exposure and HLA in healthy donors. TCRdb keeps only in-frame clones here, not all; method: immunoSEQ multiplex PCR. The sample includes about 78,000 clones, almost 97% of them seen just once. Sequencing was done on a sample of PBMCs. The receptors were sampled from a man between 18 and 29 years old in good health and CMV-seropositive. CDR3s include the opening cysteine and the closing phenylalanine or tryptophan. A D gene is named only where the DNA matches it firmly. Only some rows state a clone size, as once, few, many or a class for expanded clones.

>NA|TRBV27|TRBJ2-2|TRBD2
CASSPPQREIPGELFF
TGTGCCAGCAGTCCCCCCCAGCGGGAGATCCCCGGGGAGCTGTTTTTT
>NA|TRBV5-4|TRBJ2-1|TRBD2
CASSLTVAGLDSYNEQFF
TGTGCCAGCAGCTTGACCGTAGCCGGACTAGACTCCTACAATGAGCAGTTCTTC
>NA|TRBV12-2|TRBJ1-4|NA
CASRLVRGNEKLFF
TGTGCAAGTCGCTTGGTGCGGGGTAATGAAAAACTGTTTTTT
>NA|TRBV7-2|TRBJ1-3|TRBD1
CASSSGQGARNTIYF
TGTGCCAGCAGCAGCGGACAGGGGGCACGAAACACCATATATTTT
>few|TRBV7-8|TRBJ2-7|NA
CASSLASSYEQYF
TGTGCCAGCAGCTTAGCCTCCTCCTACGAGCAGTACTTC
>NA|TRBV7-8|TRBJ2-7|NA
CASSLGLIFGDEQYF
TGTGCCAGCAGCTTGGGACTTATATTTGGCGACGAGCAGTACTTC
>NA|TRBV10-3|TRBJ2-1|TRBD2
CAISGAGLVFGEQFF
TGTGCCATCAGTGGAGCGGGACTAGTATTCGGTGAGCAGTTCTTC
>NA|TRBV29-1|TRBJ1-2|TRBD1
CSVGDRAENYGYTF
TGCAGCGTCGGAGACAGGGCTGAGAACTATGGCTACACCTTC
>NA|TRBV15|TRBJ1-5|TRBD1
CATSRGQGGNQPQHF
TGTGCCACCAGCAGAGGACAGGGGGGGAATCAGCCCCAGCATTTT
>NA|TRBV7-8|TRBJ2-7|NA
CASSLAVRYEQYF
TGTGCCAGCAGCTTAGCTGTCAGATACGAGCAGTACTTC
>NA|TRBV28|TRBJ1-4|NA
CASSSNPLPEKLFF
TGTGCCAGCAGTTCTAACCCCCTGCCTGAAAAACTGTTTTTT
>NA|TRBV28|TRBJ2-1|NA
CASSFPSSYNEQFF
TGTGCCAGCAGTTTCCCCAGCTCCTACAATGAGCAGTTCTTC
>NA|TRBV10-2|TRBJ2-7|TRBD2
CASSPTSGSSYEQYF
TGCGCCAGCAGCCCGACTAGCGGGAGCTCCTACGAGCAGTACTTC
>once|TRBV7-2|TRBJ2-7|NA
CASSSGTLYAQYF
TGTGCCAGCAGCTCCGGGACTCTCTACGCGCAGTACTTC
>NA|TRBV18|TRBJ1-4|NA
CASSPGLVGEKLFF
TGTGCCAGCTCCCCGGGACTGGTCGGTGAAAAACTGTTTTTT
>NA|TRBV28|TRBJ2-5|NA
CASSLNSQETQYF
TGTGCCAGCAGTTTGAACAGCCAGGAGACCCAGTACTTC
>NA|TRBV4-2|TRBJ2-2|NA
CASSQFGGNTGELFF
TGTGCCAGCAGCCAATTCGGGGGGAACACCGGGGAGCTGTTTTTT
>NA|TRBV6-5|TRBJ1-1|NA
CASSSLLNTEAFF
TGTGCCAGCAGTTCCCTTTTGAACACTGAAGCTTTCTTT
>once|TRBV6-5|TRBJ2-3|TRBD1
CASSRGTPNPDTQYF
TGTGCCAGCAGCAGGGGGACCCCTAATCCAGATACGCAGTATTTT
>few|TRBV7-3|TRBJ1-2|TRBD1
CASSPNPRGLGYGYTF
TGTGCCAGCAGCCCAAATCCCAGGGGGCTGGGGTATGGCTACACCTTC
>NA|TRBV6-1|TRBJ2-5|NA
CASRKQGRGETQYF
TGTGCCAGCAGGAAACAGGGGCGGGGAGAGACCCAGTACTTC
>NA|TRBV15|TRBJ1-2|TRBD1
CATSRGQGLGYTF
TGTGCCACCAGCAGGGGACAGGGCCTAGGCTACACCTTC
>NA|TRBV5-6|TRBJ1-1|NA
CASSFVRGYPNTEAFF
TGTGCCAGCAGCTTCGTCCGGGGGTACCCGAACACTGAAGCTTTCTTT
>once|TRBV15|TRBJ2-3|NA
CATSSGSTDTQYF
TGTGCCACCAGCAGCGGGAGTACAGATACGCAGTATTTT
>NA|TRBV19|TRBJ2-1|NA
CASSIVDSSYNEQFF
TGTGCCAGTAGTATAGTTGATAGCTCCTACAATGAGCAGTTCTTC
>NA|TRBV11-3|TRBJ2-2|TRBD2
CASSPTGTSGHTGELFF
TGTGCCAGCAGCCCCACCGGGACTAGCGGACACACCGGGGAGCTGTTTTTT
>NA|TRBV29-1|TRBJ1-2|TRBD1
CSVRQGPDRYTF
TGCAGCGTGAGACAGGGGCCGGATCGCTACACCTTC
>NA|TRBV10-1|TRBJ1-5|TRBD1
CARYRGVGQPQHF
TGCGCCAGATACAGGGGGGTGGGTCAGCCCCAGCATTTT
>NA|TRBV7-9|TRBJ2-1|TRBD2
CASSSPREVNEQFF
TGTGCCAGCAGCTCCCCTCGGGAGGTAAATGAGCAGTTCTTC
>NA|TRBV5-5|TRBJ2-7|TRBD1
CASSLDPTSRDRGYEQYF
TGTGCCAGCAGCCTAGACCCTACAAGCCGGGACAGGGGCTACGAGCAGTACTTC
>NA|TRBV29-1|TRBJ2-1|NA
CSVEGVAALSYNEQFF
TGCAGCGTTGAGGGCGTGGCAGCTCTCTCCTACAATGAGCAGTTCTTC
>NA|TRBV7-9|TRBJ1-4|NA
CASSPILDTFNEKLFF
TGTGCCAGCAGCCCGATCCTGGACACCTTTAATGAAAAACTGTTTTTT
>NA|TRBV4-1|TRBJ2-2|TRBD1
CASSQTGGPGELFF
TGCGCCAGCAGCCAGACAGGGGGCCCGGGGGAGCTGTTTTTT